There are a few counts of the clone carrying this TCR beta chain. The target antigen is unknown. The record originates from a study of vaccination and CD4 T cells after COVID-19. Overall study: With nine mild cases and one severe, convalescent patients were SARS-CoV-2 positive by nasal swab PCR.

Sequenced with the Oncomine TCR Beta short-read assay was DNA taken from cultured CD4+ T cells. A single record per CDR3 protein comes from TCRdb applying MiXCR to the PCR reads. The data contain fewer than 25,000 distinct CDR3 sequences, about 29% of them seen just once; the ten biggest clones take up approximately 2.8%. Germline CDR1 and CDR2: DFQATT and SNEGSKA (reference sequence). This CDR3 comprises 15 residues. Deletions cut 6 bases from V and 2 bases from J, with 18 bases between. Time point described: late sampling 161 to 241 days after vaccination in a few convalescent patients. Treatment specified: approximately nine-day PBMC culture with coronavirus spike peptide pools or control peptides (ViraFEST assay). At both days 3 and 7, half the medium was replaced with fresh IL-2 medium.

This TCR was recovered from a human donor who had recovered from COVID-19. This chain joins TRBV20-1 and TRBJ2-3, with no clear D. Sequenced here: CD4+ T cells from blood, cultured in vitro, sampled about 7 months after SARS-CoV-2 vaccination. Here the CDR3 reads CSAARFIVPTDTQYF. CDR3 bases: TGCAGTGCCGCACGATTTATTGTCCCCACAGATACGCAGTATTTT.